Listed here is a single T cell receptor beta chain. These data originate in a study of blood T cell repertoires in COVID-19. Using immunoSEQ multiplex PCR, the repertoire was profiled, and TCRdb retains in-frame clones only, with some absent. The sample contains about 410,000 clones, 70% to 90% of which appear only once. Per germline, CDR1 MNHEY and CDR2 SMNVEV (reference sequence). This CDR3 spans 13 amino acids. Trimming shortened V by 5 bases and J by 2 bases, and 9 bases separated the two germline ends. The V and J genes are TRBV27 and TRBJ2-5; the D gene is possibly TRBD1 (5 bases). This receptor was taken from a woman in her thirties or forties with COVID-19, enrolled during active disease. The specimen was peripheral blood. CDR3 bases: TGTGCCAGCAGTACCGACAGACAAGAGACCCAGTACTTC. This codes for CASSTDRQETQYF.